This TCR beta chain comes out of a study of control samples from healthy donors and cancer patients. V gave up 6 bases and J gave up 3 bases, with 21 bases separating them. The germline V gene has CDR1 SGHAT and CDR2 FQDESV (reference sequence). The CDR3 runs to 16 residues. Libraries were prepared by immunoSEQ multiplex PCR; TCRdb keeps only in-frame clonotypes and omits some of them. The profile covers about 150,000 clones, with 93% appearing a single time and 2.4% taken by the ten largest. Sequencing used blood. The receptor was isolated from a man over 45 in good health. The rearrangement uses TRBV11-1 and TRBJ2-7; D possibly corresponds to TRBD2 (5 bases). The CDR3 bases are TGTGCCAGCAGAGAATTCTTCCTAGCAGCTGACTACGAGCAGTACTTC. It yields the protein CASREFFLAADYEQYF. Supplemented by reference TRBV11-1 and TRBJ2-7, the full variable domain reads EAEVAQSPRYKITEKSQAVAFWCDPISGHATLYWYRQILGQGPELLVQFQDESVVDDSQLPKDRFSAERLKGVDSTLKIQPAELGDSAMYLCASREFFLAADYEQYFGPGTRLTVT.